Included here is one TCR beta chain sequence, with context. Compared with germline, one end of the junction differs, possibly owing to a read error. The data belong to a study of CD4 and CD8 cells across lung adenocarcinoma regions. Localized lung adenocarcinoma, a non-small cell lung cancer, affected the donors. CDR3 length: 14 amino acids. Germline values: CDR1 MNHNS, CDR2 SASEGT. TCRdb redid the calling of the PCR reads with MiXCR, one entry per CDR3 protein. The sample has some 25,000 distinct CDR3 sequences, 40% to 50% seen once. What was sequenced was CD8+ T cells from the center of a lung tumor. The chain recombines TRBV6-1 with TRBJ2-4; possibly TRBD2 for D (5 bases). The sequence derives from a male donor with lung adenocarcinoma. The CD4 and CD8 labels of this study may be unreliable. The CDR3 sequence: CASREGLAQDIQYF. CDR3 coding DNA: TGTGCGAGCAGAGAGGGCTTAGCCCAAGACATTCAGTACTTC.